The T cell receptor beta chain under discussion was sequenced for a study of T cell repertoires in aging, cancer and after chemotherapy. Study in general: Donor ages fell into six groups from 30 or younger up to 70 or older.

The table lists this clonotype with a few counts. What it binds is unknown. Germline lookup yields CDR1 GTSNPN and CDR2 SVGIG (reference sequence). Between the trimmed V and J ends, which lost 5 bases and 2 bases, there was a span of 19 bases. The CDR3 covers 16 residues. Findings and limits, study-wide: Age-matched healthy donors had significantly more diverse, less clonal blood TCR repertoires than untreated cancer patients.

The template was genomic DNA from peripheral blood, not RNA. TRB rearrangements spanning V, D and J were amplified using mixed TRB-A/B primers. TCRdb used MiXCR to reprocess the multiplex PCR reads, holding one entry per CDR3 protein. The sample holds about 5,100 distinct CDR3 sequences; around 27% are singletons and the top ten take approximately 10%. The receptor was derived from a human donor with a solid tumor. The sequencing sample was made of blood. The rearrangement joins TRBV30 to TRBJ1-5, with a weak D call TRBD1 (5 bases). CDR3 sequence (DNA): TGTGCCTGGGGGGTCCCGCAGGGTTCGGGCAATCAGCCCCAGCATTTT. Residues: CAWGVPQGSGNQPQHF.